This T cell receptor beta chain was sequenced in a study of T cells expressing NK-cell markers (dated by TCRdb to 2018 to 2021). In terms of the full investigation: Three sorted T-cell subsets (CD3+CD56+NKG2C+, CD3+CD56+NKG2C- and CD3+CD56-NKG2C+) from seven to nine donors had their TCR beta-chain repertoires profiled. Seven of the eight sequenced donors were HCMV-seropositive and one was HCMV-seronegative. All eight donors whose samples were sequenced were randomly selected healthy volunteers, three of them men and five women. Sequencing of the libraries produced 2 x 150 bp reads on Illumina HiSeq 2000/2500, MiSeq or NextSeq.

To determine HCMV serostatus, a commercial ELISA kit was used to detect HCMV-specific IgG in serum. Ficoll density gradient centrifugation was used to isolate peripheral blood mononuclear cells from blood. Including cysteine and phenylalanine, the CDR3 has 13 amino acids. The entry carries no DNA sequence. The paper's findings and limits, for the study overall: In about 6 donors, the dominant CD3+CD56+NKG2C+ clonotypes were found to rank among the top 10 CD8+ clonotypes and to make up about 1.0-7.5% of CD8+ T cells. Those dominant clonotypes were again the most abundant among CD3+CD56-NKG2C+ cells in a handful of donors, at about 28.3-60.1%. It remained unclear whether the expanded NKG2C-expressing T cell clones were specific for HCMV antigens.

Note on this clonotype: Its antigen is unknown.

Sequencing instrument: Illumina HiSeq 2000. The TCR beta cDNA libraries were made using 5'RACE template switching, a step that added both a universal primer site and unique molecular identifiers. Synthesis of cDNA was primed from the TCR beta constant segment and was followed by two consecutive PCR amplification steps. The original methods were these. MIGEC was used to demultiplex reads and group the reads by UMI, and MiTCR was used to assemble and quantify clonotypes. Only TCR cDNA sequences supported by at least two reads were kept to exclude erroneous sequences. Downstream repertoire analysis used the tcR package, and clonotypes were matched across fractions by CDR3 nucleotide sequence plus V segment. Antigen specificity was annotated against VDJdb with VDJmatch, allowing one amino acid substitution in CDR3. TCRdb reanalyzed the reads, keeping one entry per CDR3 protein sequence and omitting DNA. These V and J calls originate from TCRdb's pipeline instead of the authors' own analysis. Per the sample table, the count is about 260,000 distinct CDR3 sequences. The ten most abundant clones make up around 0.37% of the sample.

This chain joins TRBV12-3 or TRBV12-4 to TRBJ2-3. This receptor was obtained from a young man in good health. Donor details come from another sample of the same person, matched by shared clones. What was sequenced was blood T cells: a sorted CD56 or NKG2C T cell subset, CD4+ or CD8+ T cells, or bulk PBMC T cells (not recorded which). The CDR3 region: CAVTVMATDTQYF.